Listed here is a single T cell receptor (beta chain). This specimen comes from a study of blood T cell repertoires in COVID-19. Across the whole study: Samples representing acute and convalescent COVID-19 were sourced from the United States, Italy and Spain. Sources were T cells, B-cell-depleted T cells, or PBMCs; the material itself was cDNA or gDNA.

Authors' methods: Nucleated cell number was recorded as an estimate derived from reference gene primer amplification. TCRdb keeps only in-frame clones here, not all; method: immunoSEQ multiplex PCR. The V and J calls and clone size were taken over from that table, and D and trimming were inferred from the DNA. This sample has tens of thousands of clones, with around 67% found just once. The CDR3 runs to 13 residues. The germline V and J ends were trimmed by 4 bases and 5 bases, with 10 bases remaining between them. CDR1 and CDR2 (germline): SGHTA, FQGNSA. The chain uses TRBV7-2 and TRBJ2-3; TRBD2 is a possible D gene (6 bases). This TCR came from a man aged 55 to 70 with acute or convalescent COVID-19. The sample taken for sequencing was peripheral blood. CDR3 nucleotide sequence: TGTGCCAGCAGCTCGCAGGGAGGAGATACGCAGTATTTT. Encoded protein: CASSSQGGDTQYF.